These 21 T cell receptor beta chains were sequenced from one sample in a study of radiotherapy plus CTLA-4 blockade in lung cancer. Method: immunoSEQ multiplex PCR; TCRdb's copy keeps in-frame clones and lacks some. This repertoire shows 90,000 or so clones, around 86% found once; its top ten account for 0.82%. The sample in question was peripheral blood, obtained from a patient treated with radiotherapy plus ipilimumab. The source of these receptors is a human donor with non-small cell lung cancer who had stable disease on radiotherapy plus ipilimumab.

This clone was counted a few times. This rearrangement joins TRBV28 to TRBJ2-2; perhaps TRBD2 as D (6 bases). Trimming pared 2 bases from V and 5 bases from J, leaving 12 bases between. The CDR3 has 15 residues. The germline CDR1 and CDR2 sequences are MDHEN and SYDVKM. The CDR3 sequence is CASSLGGAGTGELFF. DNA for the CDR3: TGTGCCAGCAGTTTAGGAGGTGCGGGGACCGGGGAGCTGTTTTTT.

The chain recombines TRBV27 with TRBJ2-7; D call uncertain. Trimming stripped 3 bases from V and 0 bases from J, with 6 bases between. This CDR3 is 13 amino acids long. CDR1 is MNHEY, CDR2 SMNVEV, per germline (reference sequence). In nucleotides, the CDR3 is TGTGCCAGCAGTTTTAGGAGCTCCTACGAGCAGTACTTC. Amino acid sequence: CASSFRSSYEQYF.

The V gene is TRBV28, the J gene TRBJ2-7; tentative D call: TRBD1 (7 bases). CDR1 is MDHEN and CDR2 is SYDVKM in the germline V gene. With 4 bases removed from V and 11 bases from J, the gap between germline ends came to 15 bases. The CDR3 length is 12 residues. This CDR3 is CASSSSQGGKYF. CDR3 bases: TGTGCCAGCAGTTCCTCCCAGGGGGGCAAGTACTTC. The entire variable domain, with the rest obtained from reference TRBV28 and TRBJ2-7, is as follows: DVKVTQSSRYLVKRTGEKVFLECVQDMDHENMFWYRQDPGLGLRLIYFSYDVKMKEKGDIPEGYSVSREKKERFSLILESASTNQTSMYLCASSSSQGGKYFGPGTRLTVT.

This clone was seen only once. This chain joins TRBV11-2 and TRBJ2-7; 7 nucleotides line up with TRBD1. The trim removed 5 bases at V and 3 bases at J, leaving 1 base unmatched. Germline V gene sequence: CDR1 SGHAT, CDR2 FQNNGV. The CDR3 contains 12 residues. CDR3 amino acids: CASSPGGYEQYF. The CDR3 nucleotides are TGTGCCAGCAGCCCAGGGGGCTACGAGCAGTACTTC.

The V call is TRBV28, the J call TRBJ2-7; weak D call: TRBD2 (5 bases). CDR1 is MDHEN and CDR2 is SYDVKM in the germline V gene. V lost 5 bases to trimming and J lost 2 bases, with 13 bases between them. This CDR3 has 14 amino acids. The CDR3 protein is CASSPTSLPYEQYF. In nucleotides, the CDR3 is TGTGCCAGCAGTCCAACTAGTCTACCCTACGAGCAGTACTTC.

The CDR3 is CASSEGRHEKLFF. Here the CDR3 DNA reads TGTGCCAGCAGCGAGGGACGGCATGAAAAACTGTTTTTT. The chain recombines TRBV28 with TRBJ1-4; TRBD1 might be the D (5 bases). Germline V gene sequence: CDR1 MDHEN, CDR2 SYDVKM. The CDR3 loop spans 13 amino acids. Trimming stripped 6 bases from V and 6 bases from J, with 11 bases between. Filled out from reference TRBV28 and TRBJ1-4, the complete variable domain reads DVKVTQSSRYLVKRTGEKVFLECVQDMDHENMFWYRQDPGLGLRLIYFSYDVKMKEKGDIPEGYSVSREKKERFSLILESASTNQTSMYLCASSEGRHEKLFFGSGTQLSVL.

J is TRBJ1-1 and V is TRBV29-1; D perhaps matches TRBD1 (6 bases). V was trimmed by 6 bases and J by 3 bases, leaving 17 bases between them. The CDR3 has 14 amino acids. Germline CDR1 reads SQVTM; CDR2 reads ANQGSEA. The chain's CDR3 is CSVYLRGLDTEAFF. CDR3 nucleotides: TGCAGCGTCTACTTGAGGGGGTTGGACACTGAAGCTTTCTTT.

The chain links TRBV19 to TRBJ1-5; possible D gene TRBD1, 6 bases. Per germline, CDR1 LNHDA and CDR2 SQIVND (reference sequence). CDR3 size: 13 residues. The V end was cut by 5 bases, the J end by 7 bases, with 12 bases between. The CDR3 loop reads CASSLQGGQPQHF. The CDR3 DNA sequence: TGTGCCAGTAGTCTACAGGGAGGCCAGCCCCAGCATTTT.

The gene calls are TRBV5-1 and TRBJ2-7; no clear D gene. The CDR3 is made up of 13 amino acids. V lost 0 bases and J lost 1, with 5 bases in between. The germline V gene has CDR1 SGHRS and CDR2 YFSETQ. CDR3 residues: CASSLESSYEQYF. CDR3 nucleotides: TGCGCCAGCAGCTTGGAGTCTTCCTACGAGCAGTACTTC.

As DNA, the CDR3 is TGTGCCAGCAGCTTACGTAGCAATCAGCCCCAGCATTTT. Protein product: CASSLRSNQPQHF. V and J are TRBV7-2 and TRBJ1-5; D gene ambiguous. In germline, CDR1 is SGHTA, CDR2 FQGNSA. The V end lost 2 bases, the J end lost 0 bases, and 2 bases lay between the germline ends. The CDR3 runs 13 residues.

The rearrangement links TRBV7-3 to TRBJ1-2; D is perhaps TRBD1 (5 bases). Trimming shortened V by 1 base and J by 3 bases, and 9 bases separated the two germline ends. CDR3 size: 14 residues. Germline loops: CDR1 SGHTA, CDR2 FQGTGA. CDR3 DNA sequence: TGTGCCAGCAGCTTAAGCGGCAGGGACTATGGCTACACCTTC. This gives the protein CASSLSGRDYGYTF.

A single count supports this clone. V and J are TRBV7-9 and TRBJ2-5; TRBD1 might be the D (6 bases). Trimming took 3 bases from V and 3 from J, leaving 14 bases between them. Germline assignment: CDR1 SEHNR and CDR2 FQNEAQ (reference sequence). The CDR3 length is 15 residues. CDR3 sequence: CASSLGDRPKETQYF. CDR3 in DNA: TGTGCCAGCAGCTTGGGTGACAGGCCTAAAGAGACCCAGTACTTC. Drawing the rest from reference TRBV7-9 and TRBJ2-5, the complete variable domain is DTGVSQNPRHKITKRGQNVTFRCDPISEHNRLYWYRQTLGQGPEFLTYFQNEAQLEKSRLLSDRFSAERPKGSFSTLEIQRTEQGDSAMYLCASSLGDRPKETQYFGPGTRLLVL.

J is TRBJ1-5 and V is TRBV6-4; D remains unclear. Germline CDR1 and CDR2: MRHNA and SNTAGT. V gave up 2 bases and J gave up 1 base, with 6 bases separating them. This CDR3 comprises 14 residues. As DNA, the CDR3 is TGTGCCAGCAGTGACGTGGGGAGCAATCAGCCCCAGCATTTT. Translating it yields CASSDVGSNQPQHF.

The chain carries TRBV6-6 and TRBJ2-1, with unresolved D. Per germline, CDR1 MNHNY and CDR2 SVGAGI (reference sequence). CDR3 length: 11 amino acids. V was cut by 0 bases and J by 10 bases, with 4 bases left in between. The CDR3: CASSYSGEQFF. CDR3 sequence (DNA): TGTGCCAGCAGTTACTCGGGCGAGCAGTTCTTC.

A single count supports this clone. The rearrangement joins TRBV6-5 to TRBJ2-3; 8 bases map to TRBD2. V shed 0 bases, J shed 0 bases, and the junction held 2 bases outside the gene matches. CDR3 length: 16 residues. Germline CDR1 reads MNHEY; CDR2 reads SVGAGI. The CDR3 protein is CASSYSWTSSTDTQYF. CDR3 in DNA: TGTGCCAGCAGTTACTCGTGGACTAGCAGCACAGATACGCAGTATTTT.

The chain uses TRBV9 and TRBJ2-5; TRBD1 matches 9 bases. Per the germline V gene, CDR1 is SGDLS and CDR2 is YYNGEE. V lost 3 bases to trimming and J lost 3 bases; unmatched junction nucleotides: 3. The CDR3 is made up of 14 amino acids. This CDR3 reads CASSDRQGEETQYF. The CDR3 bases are TGTGCCAGCAGCGACCGACAGGGGGAAGAGACCCAGTACTTC.

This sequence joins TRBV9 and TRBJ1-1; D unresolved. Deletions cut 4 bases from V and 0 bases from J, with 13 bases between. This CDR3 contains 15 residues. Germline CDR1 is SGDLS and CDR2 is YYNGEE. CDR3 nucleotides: TGTGCCAGCAGCCCCTTCTCCACCATGAACACTGAAGCTTTCTTT. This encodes CASSPFSTMNTEAFF.

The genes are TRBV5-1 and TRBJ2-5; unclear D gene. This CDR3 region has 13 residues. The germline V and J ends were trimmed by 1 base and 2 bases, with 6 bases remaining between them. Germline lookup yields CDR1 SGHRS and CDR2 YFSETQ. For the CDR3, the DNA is TGCGCCAGCAGCTTGTCCTTTCAAGAGACCCAGTACTTC. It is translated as CASSLSFQETQYF.

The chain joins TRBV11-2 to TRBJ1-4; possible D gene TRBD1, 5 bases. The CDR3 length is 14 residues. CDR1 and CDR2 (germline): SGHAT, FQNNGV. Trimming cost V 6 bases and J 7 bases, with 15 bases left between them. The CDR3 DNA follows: TGTGCCAGCAGGAAATTGGGGAGGGGTGAAAAACTGTTTTTT. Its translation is CASRKLGRGEKLFF.

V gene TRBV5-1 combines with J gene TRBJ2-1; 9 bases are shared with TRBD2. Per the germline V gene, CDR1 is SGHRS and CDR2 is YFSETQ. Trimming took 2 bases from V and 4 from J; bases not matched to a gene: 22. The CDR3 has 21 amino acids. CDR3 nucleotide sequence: TGCGCCAGCAGCTTACCCCTAGCTAGCGGGGAGACTAATCAACGGTACAATGAGCAGTTCTTC. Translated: CASSLPLASGETNQRYNEQFF.

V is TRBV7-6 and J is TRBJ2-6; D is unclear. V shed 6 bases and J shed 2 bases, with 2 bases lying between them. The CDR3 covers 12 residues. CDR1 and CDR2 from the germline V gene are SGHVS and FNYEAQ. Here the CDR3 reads CASRAGANVLTF. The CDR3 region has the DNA TGTGCCAGCAGGGCTGGGGCCAACGTCCTGACTTTC.